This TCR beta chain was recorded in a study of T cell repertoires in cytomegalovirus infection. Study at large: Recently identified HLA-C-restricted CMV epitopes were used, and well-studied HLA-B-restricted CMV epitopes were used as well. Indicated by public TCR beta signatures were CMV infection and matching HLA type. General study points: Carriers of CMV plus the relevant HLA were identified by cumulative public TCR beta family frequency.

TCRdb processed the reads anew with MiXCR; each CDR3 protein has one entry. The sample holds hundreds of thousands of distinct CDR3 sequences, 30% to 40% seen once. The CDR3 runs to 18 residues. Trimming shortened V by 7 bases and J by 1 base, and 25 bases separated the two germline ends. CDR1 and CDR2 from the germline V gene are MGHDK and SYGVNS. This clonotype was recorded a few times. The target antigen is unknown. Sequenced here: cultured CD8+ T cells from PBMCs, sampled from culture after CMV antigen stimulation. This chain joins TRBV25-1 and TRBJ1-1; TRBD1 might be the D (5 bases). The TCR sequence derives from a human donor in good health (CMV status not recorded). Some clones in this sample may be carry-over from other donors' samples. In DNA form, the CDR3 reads TGTGCCAGCATCCCTACCGCGGGGGTCCCCTTTCCGAACACTGAAGCTTTCTTT. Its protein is CASIPTAGVPFPNTEAFF.